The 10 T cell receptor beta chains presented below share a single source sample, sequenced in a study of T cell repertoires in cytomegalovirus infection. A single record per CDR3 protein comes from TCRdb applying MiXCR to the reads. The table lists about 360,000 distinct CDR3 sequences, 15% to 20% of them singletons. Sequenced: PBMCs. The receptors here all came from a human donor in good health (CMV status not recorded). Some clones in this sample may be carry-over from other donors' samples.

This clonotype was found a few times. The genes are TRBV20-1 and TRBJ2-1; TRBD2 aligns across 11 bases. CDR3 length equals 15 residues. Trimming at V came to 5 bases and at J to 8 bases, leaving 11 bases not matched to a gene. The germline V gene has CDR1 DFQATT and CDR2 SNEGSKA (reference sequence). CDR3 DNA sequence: TGCAGTGCTCCCCATAGCGGGAGGGCCACGGATGAGCAGTTCTTC. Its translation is CSAPHSGRATDEQFF.

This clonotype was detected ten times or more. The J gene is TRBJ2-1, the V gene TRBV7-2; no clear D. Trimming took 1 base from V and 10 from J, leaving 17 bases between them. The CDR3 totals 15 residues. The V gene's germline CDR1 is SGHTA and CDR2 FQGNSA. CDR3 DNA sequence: TGTGCCAGCAGCTTAGGTGTATCGTTGGTAAGCGAGCAGTTCTTC. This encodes CASSLGVSLVSEQFF. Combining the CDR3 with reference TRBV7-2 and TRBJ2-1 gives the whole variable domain GAGVSQSPSNKVTEKGKDVELRCDPISGHTALYWYRQSLGQGLEFLIYFQGNSAPDKSGLPSDRFSAERTGGSVSTLTIQRTQQEDSAVYLCASSLGVSLVSEQFFGPGTRLTVL.

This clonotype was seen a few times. The CDR3 spells CASNFPGQGYGYTF. The CDR3 nucleotides are TGTGCCAGTAACTTCCCCGGACAGGGTTATGGCTACACCTTC. The chain uses TRBV19 and TRBJ1-2, with 8 bases lining up with TRBD1. This CDR3 spans 14 amino acids. J gave up 5 bases and V 7 bases, and 9 bases lay outside the gene matches. The germline CDR1 and CDR2 sequences are LNHDA and SQIVND (reference sequence). The full variable domain, its missing parts supplied by reference TRBV19 and TRBJ1-2, is DGGITQSPKYLFRKEGQNVTLSCEQNLNHDAMYWYRQDPGQGLRLIYYSQIVNDFQKGDIAEGYSVSREKKESFPLTVTSAQKNPTAFYLCASNFPGQGYGYTFGSGTRLTVV.

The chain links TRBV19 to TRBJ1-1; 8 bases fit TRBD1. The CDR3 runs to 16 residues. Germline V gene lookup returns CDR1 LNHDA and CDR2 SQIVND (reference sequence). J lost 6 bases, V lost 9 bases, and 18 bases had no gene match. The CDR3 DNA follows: TGTGCCAGACTTCCTCGCAGGGGGCGGTATACCGCTGAAGCTTTCTTT. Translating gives CARLPRRGRYTAEAFF.

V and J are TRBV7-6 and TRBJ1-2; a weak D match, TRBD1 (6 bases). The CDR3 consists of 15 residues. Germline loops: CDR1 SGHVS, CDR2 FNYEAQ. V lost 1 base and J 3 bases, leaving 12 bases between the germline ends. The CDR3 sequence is CASSLERGAYYGYTF. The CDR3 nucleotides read TGTGCCAGCAGCTTAGAGAGGGGGGCGTACTATGGCTACACCTTC.

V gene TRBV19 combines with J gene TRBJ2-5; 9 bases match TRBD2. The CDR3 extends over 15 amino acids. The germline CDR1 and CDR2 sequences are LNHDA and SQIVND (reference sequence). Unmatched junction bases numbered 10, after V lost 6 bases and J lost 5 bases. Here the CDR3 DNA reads TGTGCCAGTAGCCGACCTGCGGGGGGGGCGGAGACCCAGTACTTC. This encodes CASSRPAGGAETQYF.

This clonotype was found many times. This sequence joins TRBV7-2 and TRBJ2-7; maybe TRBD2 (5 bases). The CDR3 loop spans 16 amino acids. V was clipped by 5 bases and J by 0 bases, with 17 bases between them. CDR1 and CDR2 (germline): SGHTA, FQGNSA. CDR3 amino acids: CASSPRRTGSSYEQYF. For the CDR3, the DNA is TGTGCCAGCAGCCCTAGACGGACGGGGAGCTCCTACGAGCAGTACTTC.

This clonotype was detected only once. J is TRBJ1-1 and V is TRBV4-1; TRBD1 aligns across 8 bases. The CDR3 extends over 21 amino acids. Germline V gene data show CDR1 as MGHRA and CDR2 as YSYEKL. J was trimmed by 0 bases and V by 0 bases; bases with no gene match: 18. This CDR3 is CASSQDHGRGRVGQLNTEAFF. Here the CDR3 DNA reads TGCGCCAGCAGCCAAGATCACGGCAGGGGGCGCGTTGGACAGTTGAACACTGAAGCTTTCTTT.

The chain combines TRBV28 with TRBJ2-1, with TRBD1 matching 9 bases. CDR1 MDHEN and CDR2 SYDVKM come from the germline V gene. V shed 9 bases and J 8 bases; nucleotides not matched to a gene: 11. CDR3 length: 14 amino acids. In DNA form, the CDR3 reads TGTGCCAGTAGGGACAGGGTGGTTTTTTATGAGCAGTTCTTC. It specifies CASRDRVVFYEQFF. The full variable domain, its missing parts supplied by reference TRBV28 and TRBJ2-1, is DVKVTQSSRYLVKRTGEKVFLECVQDMDHENMFWYRQDPGLGLRLIYFSYDVKMKEKGDIPEGYSVSREKKERFSLILESASTNQTSMYLCASRDRVVFYEQFFGPGTRLTVL.

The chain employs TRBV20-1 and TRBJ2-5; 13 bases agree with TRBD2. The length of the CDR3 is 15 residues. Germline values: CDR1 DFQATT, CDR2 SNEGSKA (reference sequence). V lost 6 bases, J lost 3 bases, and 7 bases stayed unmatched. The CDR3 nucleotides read TGCAGTGCGACGGGACTAGCGGGGACCGAAGAGACCCAGTACTTC. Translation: CSATGLAGTEETQYF.